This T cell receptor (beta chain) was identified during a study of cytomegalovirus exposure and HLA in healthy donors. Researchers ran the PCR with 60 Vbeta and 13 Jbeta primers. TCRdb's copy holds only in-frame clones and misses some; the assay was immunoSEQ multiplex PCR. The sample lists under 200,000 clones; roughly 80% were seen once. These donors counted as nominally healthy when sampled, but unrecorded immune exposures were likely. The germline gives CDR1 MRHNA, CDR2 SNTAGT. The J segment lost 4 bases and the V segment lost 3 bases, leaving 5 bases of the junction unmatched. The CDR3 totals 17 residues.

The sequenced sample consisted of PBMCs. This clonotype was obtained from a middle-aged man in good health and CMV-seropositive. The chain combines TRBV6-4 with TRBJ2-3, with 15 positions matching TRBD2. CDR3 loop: CASSDRGLAGGPDTQYF. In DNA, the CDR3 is TGTGCCAGCAGTGATCGAGGACTAGCGGGGGGGCCAGATACGCAGTATTTT.